The 5 T cell receptor beta chains below were found in one sample sequenced in a study of brain T cells in children with intractable seizures. Libraries were prepared by immunoSEQ multiplex PCR; TCRdb keeps only in-frame clonotypes and omits some of them. This table holds 50,000 to 75,000 clones, about 96% found once. Sequences were derived from peripheral blood, sampled at surgery. These receptors were taken from a boy younger than two with focal cortical dysplasia and intractable seizures.

The rearrangement uses TRBV11-3 and TRBJ2-7, with D unresolved. The CDR3 runs to 13 residues. The V end lost 0 bases, the J end lost 2 bases, and 5 bases lay between the germline ends. Germline V CDR1 and CDR2: SGHNT, YENEEA. For the CDR3, the DNA is TGTGCCAGCAGCTTAGATCTAGCCTACGAGCAGTACTTC. It is translated as CASSLDLAYEQYF.

In the case of this clone: Other DNA sequences in this specimen translate into the identical CDR3. The V and J genes are TRBV28 and TRBJ2-7; 12 nucleotides align to TRBD2. The CDR3 is 15 residues long. Germline lookup yields CDR1 MDHEN and CDR2 SYDVKM. J lost 1 base, V lost 4 bases, and 2 bases had no gene match. CDR3 nucleotide sequence: TGTGCCAGCAGTTCAGGACTAGCGGGGTCCTACGAGCAGTACTTC. Amino acid sequence: CASSSGLAGSYEQYF.

This chain connects TRBV5-1 to TRBJ2-7; 11 bases line up with TRBD1. CDR1 and CDR2 from the germline V gene are SGHRS and YFSETQ. The CDR3 has 15 residues. Losses at the gene ends were 4 bases for V and 3 bases for J; bases not matched to a gene: 6. In nucleotides, the CDR3 is TGCGCCAGCAGCGTGTCCGGGACAGGGGGCTACGAGCAGTACTTC. This gives the protein CASSVSGTGGYEQYF.

The V and J genes are TRBV14 and TRBJ1-2; maybe TRBD1 (5 bases). V was pared by 8 bases and J by 3 bases, with 19 bases between. CDR1 is SGHDN and CDR2 is FVKESK in the germline V gene. The CDR3 spans 15 residues. The CDR3 loop reads CASLREGRHDYGYTF. The CDR3 nucleotides are TGTGCCAGCCTCCGGGAGGGGCGCCATGACTATGGCTACACCTTC.

V is TRBV5-1 and J is TRBJ2-1, with 7 bases lining up with TRBD2. CDR1 and CDR2 from the germline V gene are SGHRS and YFSETQ. The ends lost 5 bases at V and 0 bases at J; junction bases unmatched: 5. The CDR3 runs 15 residues. The CDR3 DNA reads as TGCGCCAGCAGTCCCCAGCGGGACTCCTACAATGAGCAGTTCTTC. This gives the protein CASSPQRDSYNEQFF.